Described below is a single T cell receptor (beta chain) sequence and its context. Its antigen is still unknown. The data were taken from a study of vaccination and CD4 T cells after COVID-19. Study summary: The convalescents, six males and four females, included two who were Hispanic. Study-wide results and caveats: Among convalescent patients, a median roughly 90% of reactive clones emerged only after vaccination.

With the Oncomine TCR Beta short-read assay, DNA from cultured CD4+ T cells was sequenced. Each CDR3 protein is one row after TCRdb ran MiXCR on the PCR reads. The table records about 22,000 distinct CDR3 sequences, around 30% of them present only once. As to time point: late sampling 161 to 241 days after vaccination in three convalescent patients. The treatment here: approximately nine-day PBMC culture with coronavirus spike peptide pools or control peptides (ViraFEST assay). Researchers grew the cells for 10 days and then pulled out CD4+ T cells by negative selection. This sequence originates from a human donor who had recovered from COVID-19. Sequences were derived from CD4+ T cells from blood, cultured in vitro, sampled about 7 months after SARS-CoV-2 vaccination.

CDR3 sequence: CASSNPGSPQETQYF. The CDR3 DNA sequence: TGTGCCAGCAGTAACCCGGGGAGCCCACAAGAGACCCAGTACTTC. J is TRBJ2-5 and V is TRBV27, with a possible D match to TRBD2 (5 bases). Germline V CDR1 and CDR2: MNHEY, SMNVEV (reference sequence). Trimming removed 5 bases from V and 2 bases from J, with 15 bases in between. The CDR3 extends over 15 amino acids.